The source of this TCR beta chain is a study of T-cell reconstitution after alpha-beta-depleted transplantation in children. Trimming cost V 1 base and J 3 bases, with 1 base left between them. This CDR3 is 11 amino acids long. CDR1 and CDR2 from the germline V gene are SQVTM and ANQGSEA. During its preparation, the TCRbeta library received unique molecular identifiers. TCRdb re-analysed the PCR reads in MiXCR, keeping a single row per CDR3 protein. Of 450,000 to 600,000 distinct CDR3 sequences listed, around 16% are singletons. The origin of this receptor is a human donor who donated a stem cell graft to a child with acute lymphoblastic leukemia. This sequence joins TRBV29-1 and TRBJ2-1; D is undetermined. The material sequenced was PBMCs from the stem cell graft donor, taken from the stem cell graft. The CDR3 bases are TGCAGCGTTGAAGTCTACAATGAGCAGTTCTTC. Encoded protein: CSVEVYNEQFF.